These T cell receptor beta chains were read from a single sample in a study of identical twins. TCRdb ran MiXCR on the 5' RACE reads and lists one entry per CDR3 protein. The table shows roughly 490,000 distinct CDR3 sequences, with about 13% occurring only once. The same specimen was also included in a second study, on yellow fever vaccine responses in identical twins.

Material: CD4+ T cells sorted from blood. All receptors derive from a woman aged 18-30 years in good health. Both conserved end residues are part of each CDR3. A D gene is named only where the DNA matches it firmly. Only part of the rows carry a size: once, few, many, or a class if the clone is expanded.

abundance: few; d_gene: TRBD2; j_gene: TRBJ2-7; v_gene: TRBV7-2; CDR3aa: CASSLGLADYYEQYF; CDR3nt: TGTGCCAGCAGCTTAGGACTAGCGGACTATTACGAGCAGTACTTC
abundance: .; d_gene: .; j_gene: TRBJ2-3; v_gene: TRBV18; CDR3aa: CASSPKSTDTQYF; CDR3nt: TGTGCCAGCTCACCAAAGAGCACAGATACGCAGTATTTT
abundance: .; d_gene: .; j_gene: TRBJ2-7; v_gene: TRBV5-4; CDR3aa: CASSLVLGVPSGEQYF; CDR3nt: TGTGCCAGCAGCTTGGTCCTGGGAGTACCCTCGGGGGAGCAGTACTTC
abundance: few; d_gene: .; j_gene: TRBJ2-7; v_gene: TRBV6-5; CDR3aa: CASSYSRMRTGVQYF; CDR3nt: TGTGCCAGCAGTTACTCAAGGATGCGCACCGGTGTGCAGTACTTC
abundance: .; d_gene: TRBD1; j_gene: TRBJ2-1; v_gene: TRBV20-1; CDR3aa: CSAGDRGRPYNEQFF; CDR3nt: TGCAGTGCCGGGGACAGGGGGAGACCCTACAATGAGCAGTTCTTC
abundance: many; d_gene: TRBD1; j_gene: TRBJ2-7; v_gene: TRBV12-3/TRBV12-4; CDR3aa: CASRSQSGQGGEQYF; CDR3nt: TGTGCCAGCAGGTCGCAATCGGGACAGGGTGGCGAGCAGTACTTC
abundance: .; d_gene: TRBD1; j_gene: TRBJ2-7; v_gene: TRBV7-9; CDR3aa: CASSHLGQGIEQYF; CDR3nt: TGTGCCAGCAGCCACCTGGGACAGGGGATCGAGCAGTACTTC
abundance: few; d_gene: TRBD2; j_gene: TRBJ2-7; v_gene: TRBV20-1; CDR3aa: CSALAGGPYEQYF; CDR3nt: TGCAGCGCTTTAGCGGGGGGCCCCTACGAGCAGTACTTC
abundance: .; d_gene: TRBD1; j_gene: TRBJ2-2; v_gene: TRBV4-1; CDR3aa: CASSPGTGPPTGELFF; CDR3nt: TGCGCCAGCAGCCCCGGGACAGGGCCGCCAACCGGGGAGCTGTTTTTT
abundance: few; d_gene: TRBD1; j_gene: TRBJ2-2; v_gene: TRBV2; CDR3aa: CASSAEGARTGELFF; CDR3nt: TGTGCCAGCAGTGCCGAGGGGGCGCGCACCGGGGAGCTGTTTTTT
abundance: few; d_gene: .; j_gene: TRBJ2-5; v_gene: TRBV7-3; CDR3aa: CASSLKWGETQYF; CDR3nt: TGTGCCAGCAGCTTAAAGTGGGGGGAGACCCAGTACTTC
abundance: .; d_gene: TRBD2; j_gene: TRBJ2-2; v_gene: TRBV28; CDR3aa: CASSSLGLAGAGELFF; CDR3nt: TGTGCCAGCAGTTCCCTAGGACTAGCGGGAGCCGGGGAGCTGTTTTTT
abundance: few; d_gene: TRBD2; j_gene: TRBJ2-5; v_gene: TRBV11-2; CDR3aa: CASSHRTSGRETQYF; CDR3nt: TGTGCCAGCAGCCATAGGACTAGCGGGCGGGAGACCCAGTACTTC
abundance: .; d_gene: .; j_gene: TRBJ2-7; v_gene: TRBV7-8; CDR3aa: CASSLDAVTYEQYF; CDR3nt: TGTGCCAGCAGCTTAGATGCAGTTACCTACGAGCAGTACTTC
abundance: .; d_gene: .; j_gene: TRBJ2-3; v_gene: TRBV29-1; CDR3aa: CSVKQVTDTQYF; CDR3nt: TGCAGCGTCAAACAGGTCACAGATACGCAGTATTTT
abundance: few; d_gene: TRBD1; j_gene: TRBJ2-7; v_gene: TRBV6-2/TRBV6-3; CDR3aa: CASSPRRTGAEQYF; CDR3nt: TGTGCCAGCAGTCCTCGACGGACAGGGGCCGAGCAGTACTTC
abundance: few; d_gene: .; j_gene: TRBJ2-7; v_gene: TRBV21-1; CDR3aa: CASSWRQGPYEQYF; CDR3nt: TGTGCCAGCAGCTGGCGACAGGGGCCTTACGAGCAGTACTTC
abundance: few; d_gene: TRBD1; j_gene: TRBJ1-2; v_gene: TRBV12-3/TRBV12-4; CDR3aa: CASSFGQGGGYTF; CDR3nt: TGTGCCAGCAGTTTTGGGCAGGGGGGAGGCTACACCTTC
abundance: .; d_gene: .; j_gene: TRBJ1-2; v_gene: TRBV6-2/TRBV6-3; CDR3aa: CASSYVPGPSYGYTF; CDR3nt: TGTGCCAGCAGTTACGTCCCGGGACCGAGCTATGGCTACACCTTC
abundance: .; d_gene: TRBD2; j_gene: TRBJ2-3; v_gene: TRBV20-1; CDR3aa: CSARVLAGGRDTQYF; CDR3nt: TGCAGTGCTAGAGTATTAGCGGGGGGTCGGGATACGCAGTATTTT
abundance: .; d_gene: .; j_gene: TRBJ2-1; v_gene: TRBV27; CDR3aa: CASSLTGAGGEQFF; CDR3nt: TGTGCCAGCAGTTTGACCGGGGCCGGGGGTGAGCAGTTCTTC
abundance: few; d_gene: TRBD2; j_gene: TRBJ2-2; v_gene: TRBV6-2/TRBV6-3; CDR3aa: CASSLYTYGRAVGGELFF; CDR3nt: TGTGCCAGCAGTCTCTACACTTACGGGAGGGCCGTTGGCGGGGAGCTGTTTTTT
abundance: many; d_gene: TRBD2; j_gene: TRBJ2-1; v_gene: TRBV5-1; CDR3aa: CASSWGGNNEQFF; CDR3nt: TGCGCCAGCAGCTGGGGGGGAAACAATGAGCAGTTCTTC
abundance: few; d_gene: .; j_gene: TRBJ2-1; v_gene: TRBV5-8; CDR3aa: CASSFGRRYNEQFF; CDR3nt: TGTGCCAGCAGCTTCGGTCGAAGGTACAATGAGCAGTTCTTC
abundance: .; d_gene: .; j_gene: TRBJ2-3; v_gene: TRBV5-1; CDR3aa: CASSYGGGTDTQYF; CDR3nt: TGCGCCAGCAGCTACGGGGGAGGAACAGATACGCAGTATTTT
abundance: few; d_gene: .; j_gene: TRBJ2-6; v_gene: TRBV6-1; CDR3aa: CASSEWLGTPTTGANVLTF; CDR3nt: TGTGCCAGCAGTGAATGGCTCGGGACCCCTACAACCGGGGCCAACGTCCTGACTTTC
abundance: .; d_gene: .; j_gene: TRBJ1-4; v_gene: TRBV20-1; CDR3aa: CSARARGATNEKLFF; CDR3nt: TGCAGTGCTAGAGCACGGGGGGCAACTAATGAAAAACTGTTTTTT
abundance: .; d_gene: TRBD2; j_gene: TRBJ2-5; v_gene: TRBV7-6; CDR3aa: CASSLRTSGTQETQYF; CDR3nt: TGTGCCAGCAGCTTACGAACTAGCGGGACCCAAGAGACCCAGTACTTC
abundance: few; d_gene: TRBD1; j_gene: TRBJ1-5; v_gene: TRBV25-1; CDR3aa: CASSGNTGDSQPQHF; CDR3nt: TGTGCCAGCAGTGGAAATACAGGGGACTCCCAGCCCCAGCATTTT
abundance: few; d_gene: TRBD1; j_gene: TRBJ2-5; v_gene: TRBV20-1; CDR3aa: CSAQQGGGETQYF; CDR3nt: TGCAGTGCGCAACAGGGGGGAGGAGAGACCCAGTACTTC
abundance: few; d_gene: .; j_gene: TRBJ1-1; v_gene: TRBV6-5; CDR3aa: CASSGRKTEAFF; CDR3nt: TGTGCCAGCAGTGGCAGAAAGACTGAAGCTTTCTTT
abundance: .; d_gene: TRBD1; j_gene: TRBJ2-5; v_gene: TRBV29-1; CDR3aa: CSVEDRRAGGETQYF; CDR3nt: TGCAGCGTTGAAGATCGTCGGGCAGGGGGAGAGACCCAGTACTTC
abundance: few; d_gene: .; j_gene: TRBJ2-5; v_gene: TRBV28; CDR3aa: CATAQGGQETQYF; CDR3nt: TGTGCCACCGCACAGGGAGGGCAAGAGACCCAGTACTTC
abundance: few; d_gene: .; j_gene: TRBJ2-5; v_gene: TRBV29-1; CDR3aa: CSDRDSGETQYF; CDR3nt: TGCAGTGACCGGGACTCCGGCGAGACCCAGTACTTC
abundance: many; d_gene: .; j_gene: TRBJ1-4; v_gene: TRBV7-9; CDR3aa: CASSSPGTAEKLFF; CDR3nt: TGTGCCAGCAGCTCCCCTGGGACTGCTGAAAAACTGTTTTTT
abundance: .; d_gene: .; j_gene: TRBJ1-5; v_gene: TRBV7-2; CDR3aa: CAGTREPFGSNQPQHF; CDR3nt: TGTGCCGGAACCAGGGAGCCATTTGGGAGCAATCAGCCCCAGCATTTT
abundance: .; d_gene: .; j_gene: TRBJ2-1; v_gene: TRBV5-1; CDR3aa: CASSLFTNNEQFF; CDR3nt: TGCGCCAGCAGCTTGTTCACGAACAATGAGCAGTTCTTC
abundance: .; d_gene: .; j_gene: TRBJ2-1; v_gene: TRBV3-1; CDR3aa: CASSLNPGNEQFF; CDR3nt: TGTGCCAGCAGCCTCAATCCGGGCAATGAGCAGTTCTTC
abundance: many; d_gene: .; j_gene: TRBJ2-7; v_gene: TRBV15; CDR3aa: CATSREVRFYEQYF; CDR3nt: TGTGCCACCAGCAGAGAAGTGAGGTTCTACGAGCAGTACTTC
abundance: few; d_gene: TRBD2; j_gene: TRBJ2-1; v_gene: TRBV27; CDR3aa: CASSFLGASGRGEQFF; CDR3nt: TGTGCCAGCAGTTTCTTGGGGGCTAGCGGGAGAGGCGAGCAGTTCTTC
abundance: few; d_gene: TRBD1; j_gene: TRBJ2-1; v_gene: TRBV6-2/TRBV6-3; CDR3aa: CASSKYGTGSSYNEQFF; CDR3nt: TGTGCCAGCAGCAAATACGGGACAGGGAGCTCCTACAATGAGCAGTTCTTC
abundance: .; d_gene: .; j_gene: TRBJ2-3; v_gene: TRBV20-1; CDR3aa: CSAFPMWPSDTDTQYF; CDR3nt: TGCAGTGCTTTCCCCATGTGGCCTTCCGACACAGATACGCAGTATTTT
abundance: few; d_gene: .; j_gene: TRBJ1-4; v_gene: TRBV3-1; CDR3aa: CASSQDGRNNEKLFF; CDR3nt: TGTGCCAGCAGCCAAGACGGGCGGAATAATGAAAAACTGTTTTTT
abundance: .; d_gene: .; j_gene: TRBJ1-2; v_gene: TRBV20-1; CDR3aa: CSARWASNYGYTF; CDR3nt: TGCAGTGCTAGATGGGCGTCTAACTATGGCTACACCTTC
abundance: few; d_gene: TRBD2; j_gene: TRBJ2-2; v_gene: TRBV27; CDR3aa: CASSLLMTSGGGFTGELFF; CDR3nt: TGTGCCAGCAGTTTACTTATGACTAGCGGGGGGGGATTTACCGGGGAGCTGTTTTTT
abundance: few; d_gene: .; j_gene: TRBJ2-3; v_gene: TRBV3-1; CDR3aa: CASSQDSFSGLVHTQYF; CDR3nt: TGTGCCAGCAGCCAAGATAGTTTCAGCGGGTTGGTACATACGCAGTATTTT
abundance: .; d_gene: TRBD1; j_gene: TRBJ1-2; v_gene: TRBV7-9; CDR3aa: CASSEGQSYGYTF; CDR3nt: TGTGCCAGCAGCGAGGGACAGTCCTATGGCTACACCTTC
abundance: few; d_gene: TRBD1; j_gene: TRBJ2-7; v_gene: TRBV2; CDR3aa: CASSGQGFGEQYF; CDR3nt: TGTGCCAGCAGTGGACAGGGGTTTGGCGAGCAGTACTTC
abundance: .; d_gene: .; j_gene: TRBJ2-7; v_gene: TRBV10-1; CDR3aa: CASGPDLYEQYF; CDR3nt: TGCGCCAGCGGGCCAGACCTCTACGAGCAGTACTTC
abundance: few; d_gene: .; j_gene: TRBJ2-1; v_gene: TRBV29-1; CDR3aa: CSVGQGFSNEQFF; CDR3nt: TGCAGCGTTGGTCAGGGGTTCTCGAATGAGCAGTTCTTC